Here is one T cell receptor (beta chain) with its context. These data are taken from a study of blood T cell repertoires in COVID-19. Method: immunoSEQ multiplex PCR; TCRdb's copy keeps in-frame clones and lacks some. Among 20,000 to 30,000 clones listed, 81% were seen once. This CDR3 region has 15 residues. Trimming removed 10 bases from V and 2 bases from J; junction bases left unmatched: 11. From germline, CDR1 is MNHEY and CDR2 SMNVEV (reference sequence). Source material: peripheral blood. The receptor was isolated from a woman in her 70s with COVID-19, enrolled during active disease. The chain employs TRBV27 and TRBJ1-5, with 7 bases identical to TRBD1. In nucleotides, the CDR3 is TGTGCCACCAAGACAGGGCCCAGCCGCAATCAGCCCCAGCATTTT. Its protein product is CATKTGPSRNQPQHF.